This T cell receptor (beta chain) was profiled in a study of CD8 T cells in ankylosing spondylitis. Study-wide points: Relatively scarce in peripheral blood, disease-linked clones were CD8+.

One entry per CDR3 protein, called by TCRdb with MiXCR from the 5' RACE reads. The table records 100,000 to 150,000 distinct CDR3 sequences, over 6% of them present only once. This CDR3 has 15 residues. V shed 0 bases, J shed 5 bases, and the junction held 4 bases outside the gene matches. Per germline, CDR1 SGHRS and CDR2 YFSETQ. In this sample, this clonotype turned up many times. The antigen is unknown. Material for sequencing was blood, either unsorted or a sorted T cell fraction (not recorded which). This clonotype was sampled from a male donor with ankylosing spondylitis or in good health (not recorded which). The chain employs TRBV5-1 and TRBJ2-1, with 8 bases aligning to TRBD2. The CDR3 reads CASSLVVAGNNEQFF. CDR3 bases: TGCGCCAGCAGCTTGGTAGTAGCGGGAAACAATGAGCAGTTCTTC.